This TCR beta chain was recovered during a study of blood T cell repertoires in COVID-19. Study summary: PBMCs, B-cell-depleted T cells, or T cells provided the cDNA or gDNA that made up the material.

The CDR3 has 13 amino acids. Between the trimmed V and J ends, which lost 3 bases and 3 bases, there was a span of 9 bases. The germline V gene has CDR1 MNHEY and CDR2 SVGEGT. Under the authors' procedure: Nucleated cell number was recorded as an estimate derived from reference gene primer amplification. Data came from immunoSEQ multiplex PCR; TCRdb stores just in-frame clones and leaves some out. That table is the source of V, J and clone size, and D and trimming were worked out from the DNA. The sample holds about 220,000 clones; over 75% are singletons and the top ten take 5.1%. The origin of this receptor is a human donor in a cohort sampled during active COVID-19. The sequenced sample consisted of peripheral blood. The gene calls are TRBV6-2 or TRBV6-3 and TRBJ2-7; D not certain. The CDR3 protein is CASSYVYIYEQYF. CDR3 in DNA: TGTGCCAGCAGTTATGTCTATATCTACGAGCAGTACTTC.